Each of the 32 T cell receptor beta chains below was sequenced from the same sample in a study of T cells in women clearing cervical HPV infection. TCRdb's table, derived via immunoSEQ multiplex PCR, lists solely in-frame clones and lacks some. The sample's table shows 40,000 to 60,000 clones. The sequencing sample was made of blood buffy coat. These receptor sequences come from a woman aged 18-70 years with a cervical HPV16 infection that either progressed to CIN3+ or cleared (not recorded which).

About this clone: The read ends 3 residues early relative to the CDR3; the germline J gene fills the gap. This chain connects TRBV2 to TRBJ2-4, with 8 nucleotides matching TRBD2. The germline gives CDR1 SNHLY, CDR2 FYNNEI. The CDR3 runs 13 residues. The CDR3 DNA, read in part, is TGTGCCAGCACCATTAGCGGGGAAGAGACT. Protein product: CASTISGEET. The whole CDR3 reads CASTISGEETQYF.

Note on this clone: The CDR3 extends 3 residues past the end of the read, so its final part is completed from the germline J gene. This sequence joins TRBV18 and TRBJ1-2; D is ambiguous. Trimming stripped 4 bases from V and 6 bases from J, with 15 bases between. The germline V gene has CDR1 KGHSH and CDR2 LQKENI. There are 14 residues in the CDR3. CDR3 protein: CASSLTSGADGYTF. CDR3 DNA (partial): TGTGCCAGCTCACTTACCTCGGGTGCTGATGGC. The full variable domain, with the rest looked up from reference TRBV18 and TRBJ1-2, is NAGVMQNPRHLVRRRGQEARLRCSPMKGHSHVYWYRQLPEEGLKFMVYLQKENIIDESGMPKERFSAEFPKEGPSILRIQQVVRGDSAAYFCASSLTSGADGYTFGSGTRLTVV.

Note on this clone: The CDR3 end lies 3 residues beyond the end of the read and is filled in from the germline J gene. The V and J genes are TRBV7-3 and TRBJ2-3, with D uncertain. This CDR3 comprises 13 residues. CDR1 and CDR2 (germline): SGHTA, FQGTGA. V lost 6 bases and J 2 bases, leaving 9 bases between the germline ends. CDR3 region: CASSSTYTDTQYF. The covered CDR3 bases are TGTGCCAGCAGTTCCACTTACACAGATACG.

To note about this clone: The read falls 3 residues short of the CDR3 end, and the missing part is taken from the germline J gene. This chain links TRBV6-4 with TRBJ1-6; unclear D gene. V lost 2 bases and J 7 bases, leaving 6 bases between the germline ends. The germline V gene has CDR1 MRHNA and CDR2 SNTAGT. There are 13 residues in the CDR3. Partial CDR3 DNA: TGTGCCAGCAGTGACAGCCCCAATTCACCC. Its translation: CASSDSPNSP. The whole CDR3 protein is CASSDSPNSPLHF.

On this clone: The read falls 3 residues short of the CDR3 end, and the missing part is taken from the germline J gene. This rearrangement joins TRBV10-3 to TRBJ1-6; D ambiguous. V lost 6 bases, J lost 3 bases, and 6 bases lay in between. From germline, CDR1 is ENHRY and CDR2 SYGVKD. The CDR3 runs to 13 residues. CDR3 protein: CAIRSDYNSPLHF. The CDR3 bases that were read are TGTGCCATCAGGTCAGACTATAATTCACCC.

For this clone: The CDR3 extends 3 residues past the end of the read, so its final part is completed from the germline J gene. The V and J genes are TRBV7-2 and TRBJ1-6; D is possibly TRBD1 (5 bases). Germline V CDR1 and CDR2: SGHTA, FQGNSA. With 3 bases removed from V and 9 bases from J, the gap between germline ends came to 15 bases. The CDR3 contains 15 residues. The chain's CDR3 is CASSFLQGVGSPLHF. CDR3 bases read: TGTGCCAGCAGCTTTCTCCAGGGTGTAGGTTCACCC.

Concerning this clone: Read coverage stops 3 residues before the CDR3 terminus; the germline J gene supplies the remainder. The chain is built from TRBV30 and TRBJ2-3; 10 positions agree with TRBD2. After removal of 1 base from V and 4 bases from J, the junction contained 5 bases not matched to a gene. This CDR3 has 15 amino acids. Germline values: CDR1 GTSNPN, CDR2 SVGIG (reference sequence). The CDR3 region is CAWSAAGGRSDTQYF. CDR3 bases read: TGTGCCTGGAGTGCAGCGGGGGGGCGGTCAGATACG.

Of note for this clone: The sequence runs out 3 residues before the end of the CDR3; the remainder is reconstructed from the germline J gene. V usage is TRBV5-5 and J usage is TRBJ2-2; weak D call: TRBD2 (5 bases). V gave up 4 bases and J gave up 6 bases, with 13 bases separating them. Germline V lookup: CDR1 SGHKS, CDR2 YYEKEE (reference sequence). CDR3 length: 14 residues. Partial CDR3 DNA: TGTGCCAGCAGCGACGCTACCGGGGCCGGGGAG. Its translation: CASSDATGAGE. The whole CDR3 sequence is CASSDATGAGELFF.

Note on this clone: The CDR3 end falls 3 residues outside the read, so it is completed with the germline J gene. The J gene is TRBJ2-3, the V gene TRBV5-1; TRBD2 matches 12 bases. The CDR3 spans 16 residues. The ends lost 4 bases at V and 7 bases at J; junction bases unmatched: 10. The germline CDR1 and CDR2 sequences are SGHRS and YFSETQ. The CDR3: CASSPGASGGAYTQYF. The part of the CDR3 DNA that was read is TGCGCCAGCAGCCCTGGCGCTAGCGGGGGGGCGTATACG.

With respect to this clone: The read terminates 3 residues ahead of where the CDR3 ends, so the germline J gene completes it. This chain links TRBV18 with TRBJ2-3, with TRBD2 matching over 10 bases. This CDR3 is 15 amino acids long. J lost 5 bases, V lost 1 base, and 3 bases had no gene match. CDR1 KGHSH and CDR2 LQKENI come from the germline V gene. CDR3 sequence reads: CASSPHSGGQDTQYF. Incomplete CDR3 DNA: TGTGCCAGCTCACCACATAGCGGGGGGCAAGATACG.

As concerns this clone: The CDR3 end is not reached by the read, which stops 3 residues before it; the germline J gene fills it in. The V gene is TRBV11-2, the J gene TRBJ2-3; tentative D call: TRBD1 (5 bases). The CDR3 is made up of 12 amino acids. The germline V gene encodes CDR1 SGHAT and CDR2 FQNNGV. Trimming removed 4 bases from V and 6 bases from J, with 8 bases in between. This chain's CDR3 is CASSYSGDTQYF. The CDR3 DNA, read in part, is TGTGCCAGCAGCTACTCAGGGGATACG.

With respect to this clone: The read finishes 3 residues shy of the CDR3 end, and the germline J gene is used to complete it. The chain recombines TRBV7-8 with TRBJ1-2; D perhaps matches TRBD1 (5 bases). Germline CDR1 is SGHVS and CDR2 is FQNEAQ. The CDR3 runs to 14 residues. The CDR3 bases that were read are TGTGCCAGCAGCTTAGGGGGCAGGAATAAAGGC. The encoded protein is CASSLGGRNKG. The complete CDR3 reads CASSLGGRNKGYTF.

CDR3 loop: CASSPYRLAGGYEQYF. The sequenced CDR3 bases are TGTGCCAGCAGCCCCTACCGACTAGCGGGGGGATACGAG. The V call is TRBV7-8, the J call TRBJ2-7, with 13 nucleotides matching TRBD2. The CDR3 is cut off 3 residues early in the read; its end comes from the germline J gene. Germline CDR1 and CDR2: SGHVS and FQNEAQ. CDR3 size: 16 residues. V shed 5 bases, J shed 4 bases, and the junction held 8 bases outside the gene matches.

Details on this clone: The CDR3 goes on 3 residues after the read ends, and that part is filled in from the germline J gene. The chain carries TRBV10-2 and TRBJ1-4; the match to TRBD1 covers 7 bases. From germline, CDR1 is WSHSY and CDR2 SAAADI. The length of the CDR3 is 16 residues. CDR3 protein: CASSYRGPSGANVLFF. CDR3 bases read: TGCGCCAGCAGCTACAGGGGCCCCTCTGGGGCCAACGTA.

Concerning this clone: Read sequence stops 3 residues before the CDR3 end, and the germline J gene provides the missing end. V usage is TRBV2 and J usage is TRBJ2-1; 7 bases match TRBD2. The CDR3 contains 15 residues. From germline, CDR1 is SNHLY and CDR2 FYNNEI. J was trimmed by 9 bases and V by 4 bases; bases with no gene match: 12. This chain's CDR3 is CASSGEGKPSFEQFF. CDR3 DNA, as far as it was read: TGTGCCAGCAGTGGGGAGGGCAAGCCTAGCTTTGAG. Full variable domain (missing parts from reference TRBV2 and TRBJ2-1): EPEVTQTPSHQVTQMGQEVILRCVPISNHLYFYWYRQILGQKVEFLVSFYNNEISEKSEIFDDQFSVERPDGSNFTLKIRSTKLEDSAMYFCASSGEGKPSFEQFFGPGTRLTVL.

Notes on this clone: Coverage ceases 3 residues before the CDR3 finishes, and the germline J gene fills in the end. The chain combines TRBV5-1 with TRBJ2-2; TRBD1 agrees at 10 bases. This CDR3 is 15 amino acids long. The ends lost 3 bases at V and 5 bases at J; junction bases unmatched: 4. Germline V lookup: CDR1 SGHRS, CDR2 YFSETQ. The sequenced CDR3 bases are TGCGCCAGCAGCTACCGGGACAGGGGTACCGGGGAG. Translated, it gives CASSYRDRGTGE. The complete CDR3 protein is CASSYRDRGTGELFF.

With respect to this clone: The read ends 3 residues early relative to the CDR3; the germline J gene fills the gap. V usage is TRBV5-5 and J usage is TRBJ1-4, with a tentative D call TRBD1 (5 bases). Trimming took 3 bases from V and 4 from J, leaving 13 bases between them. CDR1 SGHKS and CDR2 YYEKEE come from the germline V gene (reference sequence). The CDR3 totals 15 residues. The sequenced part of the CDR3 DNA is TGTGCCAGCAGCTCGGACGGGGGGTTTAATGAAAAA. It specifies CASSSDGGFNEK. The full-length CDR3 reads as CASSSDGGFNEKLFF.

Remarks on this clone: Sequencing ends 3 residues short of the CDR3 end; the germline J gene provides the rest. V gene TRBV30 combines with J gene TRBJ1-6; 11 bases are a match to TRBD1. The germline CDR1 and CDR2 sequences are GTSNPN and SVGIG (reference sequence). The junction had 8 bases not matched to a gene; V was cut back by 3 bases and J by 10 bases. CDR3 size: 15 residues. The CDR3 sequence is CAWSSAGTGGSPLHF. The sequenced CDR3 bases are TGTGCCTGGAGCTCAGCCGGGACAGGGGGGTCACCC.

With regard to this clone: The observed sequence ends 3 residues before the CDR3 terminus, with the missing tail filled in from the germline J gene. V and J are TRBV7-9 and TRBJ2-7, with 10 bases matching TRBD1. CDR1 SEHNR and CDR2 FQNEAQ come from the germline V gene (reference sequence). The CDR3 is 15 residues long. V lost 5 bases, J lost 6 bases, and 10 bases stayed unmatched. The DNA read from the CDR3 is TGTGCCAGCAGCCCCGGGACAGGGGACGCGGGCGAG. It translates to CASSPGTGDAGE. The whole CDR3 reads CASSPGTGDAGEQYF.

Of note for this clone: The read is 3 residues too short to cover the CDR3 end, so that end is filled in from the germline J gene. The V call is TRBV19, the J call TRBJ2-2; 7 nucleotides match TRBD1. CDR1 and CDR2 (germline): LNHDA, SQIVND (reference sequence). CDR3 length equals 14 residues. V dropped 7 bases and J dropped 7; count of bases not matched to a gene: 9. CDR3 sequence reads: CASKPTGNYGELFF. CDR3 bases read: TGTGCCAGTAAACCGACAGGGAATTACGGGGAG. Full variable domain (remainder filled in from reference TRBV19 and TRBJ2-2): DGGITQSPKYLFRKEGQNVTLSCEQNLNHDAMYWYRQDPGQGLRLIYYSQIVNDFQKGDIAEGYSVSREKKESFPLTVTSAQKNPTAFYLCASKPTGNYGELFFGEGSRLTVL.

On this clone: The read finishes 3 residues shy of the CDR3 end, and the germline J gene is used to complete it. The chain combines TRBV12-3 or TRBV12-4 with TRBJ1-1, with a tentative D call TRBD1 (6 bases). V was cut by 1 base and J by 6 bases, with 9 bases left in between. The CDR3 has 13 amino acids. This chain's CDR3 is CASSLVKGAEAFF. The part of the CDR3 DNA that was read is TGTGCCAGCAGTTTAGTGAAGGGGGCTGAA.

Regarding this clone: The observed sequence ends 3 residues before the CDR3 terminus, with the missing tail filled in from the germline J gene. The chain is built from TRBV30 and TRBJ2-2; D is ambiguous. In germline, CDR1 is GTSNPN, CDR2 SVGIG (reference sequence). The CDR3 is 13 amino acids. CDR3 in amino acids: CAWSVRVSEKLFF. The CDR3 bases that were read are TGTGCCTGGAGTGTAAGGGTGAGTGAAAAG.

Regarding this clone: The CDR3 end falls 3 residues outside the read, so it is completed with the germline J gene. The gene calls are TRBV18 and TRBJ2-3; 7 bases agree with TRBD1. CDR1 and CDR2 from the germline V gene are KGHSH and LQKENI. This CDR3 has 17 amino acids. The sequenced CDR3 bases are TGTGCCAGCTCACCATCGTTGACAGGGAGAAACCAAGAGACG. The encoded protein is CASSPSLTGRNQET. The full CDR3 reads CASSPSLTGRNQETQYF.

To note about this clone: The CDR3 goes on 3 residues after the read ends, and that part is filled in from the germline J gene. This chain uses TRBV7-3 with TRBJ1-2; D is possibly TRBD1 (5 bases). Per germline, CDR1 SGHTA and CDR2 FQGTGA. The CDR3 runs to 13 residues. Trimming removed 5 bases at V and 6 bases at J, with 13 bases between. The CDR3 sequence is CASSGQGGNGYTF. CDR3 DNA (partial): TGTGCCAGCAGCGGTCAGGGAGGGAATGGC.

Notes on this clone: The junction does not match germline at one end; this may be a read error. Read coverage stops 3 residues before the CDR3 terminus; the germline J gene supplies the remainder. Other DNA sequences of this sample code for an identical CDR3. The rearrangement uses TRBV2 and TRBJ1-3; D not resolved. The V gene's germline CDR1 is SNHLY and CDR2 FYNNEI. The CDR3 runs 15 residues. The CDR3 DNA, read in part, is TGTGCCAGCAGTGAACGGGTTAACTCTGGAAACACG. This gives the protein CASSERVNSGNT. The full CDR3 reads CASSERVNSGNTIYF.

Regarding this clone: The CDR3 end lies 3 residues beyond the end of the read and is filled in from the germline J gene. The rearrangement links TRBV11-2 to TRBJ2-3; D may match TRBD1 or TRBD2 (5 bases each). The CDR3 has 15 amino acids. The V gene's germline CDR1 is SGHAT and CDR2 FQNNGV. Here the CDR3 reads CASSVLRDLRETQYF. The part of the CDR3 DNA that was read is TGTGCCAGCAGCGTCCTCAGGGATTTGAGGGAGACG. Looking up the rest from reference TRBV11-2 and TRBJ2-3 gives the full variable domain: EAGVAQSPRYKIIEKRQSVAFWCNPISGHATLYWYQQILGQGPKLLIQFQNNGVVDDSQLPKDRFSAERLKGVDSTLKIQPAKLEDSAVYLCASSVLRDLRETQYFGPGTRLTVL.

A note on this clone: The read ends 3 residues before the CDR3 terminus; that terminus is restored from the germline J gene. The chain uses TRBV6-1 and TRBJ1-1; possibly TRBD1 for D (5 bases). The V gene's germline CDR1 is MNHNS and CDR2 SASEGT. The CDR3 is 14 residues long. Trimming stripped 2 bases from V and 4 bases from J, with 11 bases between. CDR3 bases read: TGTGCCAGCAGTGAACGGGGGAGGGTCACTGAA. Translated, it gives CASSERGRVTE. The entire CDR3 protein is CASSERGRVTEAFF.

Turning to this clone: The CDR3 extends 3 residues past the end of the read, so its final part is completed from the germline J gene. This chain joins TRBV10-2 and TRBJ2-7; D might be TRBD2 (7 bases). This CDR3 region has 13 residues. The germline CDR1 and CDR2 sequences are WSHSY and SAAADI. The V and J ends lost 7 bases and 2 bases respectively, with 12 bases between them. The chain's CDR3 is CASTRGGPYEQYF. Partial CDR3 DNA: TGCGCCAGCACTAGGGGGGGCCCCTACGAG.

Worth noting for this clone: The sequence runs out 3 residues before the end of the CDR3; the remainder is reconstructed from the germline J gene. The chain couples TRBV14 to TRBJ2-7, with D unclear. Trimming stripped 0 bases from V and 2 bases from J, with 17 bases between. The CDR3 covers 17 residues. Germline V gives CDR1 SGHDN, CDR2 FVKESK. Partial CDR3 DNA: TGTGCCAGCAGCCAAGATGATAACAAGACTCCGACCTACGAG. It yields the protein CASSQDDNKTPTYE. The full CDR3 is CASSQDDNKTPTYEQYF. Looking up the rest from reference TRBV14 and TRBJ2-7 gives the full variable domain: EAGVTQFPSHSVIEKGQTVTLRCDPISGHDNLYWYRRVMGKEIKFLLHFVKESKQDESGMPNNRFLAERTGGTYSTLKVQPAELEDSGVYFCASSQDDNKTPTYEQYFGPGTRLTVT.

A note on this clone: The read finishes 3 residues shy of the CDR3 end, and the germline J gene is used to complete it. V usage is TRBV11-2 and J usage is TRBJ2-7, with unresolved D. The V gene's germline CDR1 is SGHAT and CDR2 FQNNGV. The V gene lost 5 bases and the J gene lost 4 bases, with 6 bases spanning the gap. This CDR3 spans 11 amino acids. The covered CDR3 bases are TGTGCCAGCAGCGTAAAATACGAG. This codes for CASSVKYE. The whole CDR3 is CASSVKYEQYF.

In regard to this clone: The CDR3 end lies 3 residues beyond the end of the read and is filled in from the germline J gene. The chain employs TRBV29-1 and TRBJ1-4; no reliable D call. Per germline, CDR1 SQVTM and CDR2 ANQGSEA. Trimming took off 4 bases at V and 4 bases at J, with 7 bases between the two ends. This CDR3 is built from 12 residues. The part of the CDR3 DNA that was read is TGCAGCGTTGCCCGGGGTAATGAAAAA. Residues: CSVARGNEK. The entire CDR3 sequence reads CSVARGNEKLFF.

Comment on this clone: The read halts 3 residues ahead of the CDR3 end, with the missing end drawn from the germline J gene. This chain joins TRBV10-1 and TRBJ2-7; the match to TRBD1 covers 8 bases. V was pared by 2 bases and J by 6 bases, with 6 bases of the junction left unmatched. Germline values: CDR1 WNHNN, CDR2 SYGVQD (reference sequence). The CDR3 has 14 amino acids. The CDR3 spells CASSERDRPGEQYF. The CDR3 bases that were read are TGCGCCAGCAGTGAGCGGGACAGGCCGGGCGAG.